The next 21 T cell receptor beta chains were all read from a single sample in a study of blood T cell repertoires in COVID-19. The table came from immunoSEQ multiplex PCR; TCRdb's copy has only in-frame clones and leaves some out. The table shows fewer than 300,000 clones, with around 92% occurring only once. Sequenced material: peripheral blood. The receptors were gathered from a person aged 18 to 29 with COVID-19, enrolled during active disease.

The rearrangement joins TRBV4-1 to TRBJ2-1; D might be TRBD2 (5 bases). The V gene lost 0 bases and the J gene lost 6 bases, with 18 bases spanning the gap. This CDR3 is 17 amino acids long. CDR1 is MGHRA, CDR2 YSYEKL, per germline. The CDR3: CASSQDPGGPRGNEQFF. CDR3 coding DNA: TGCGCCAGCAGCCAAGATCCTGGCGGACCCCGGGGCAATGAGCAGTTCTTC.

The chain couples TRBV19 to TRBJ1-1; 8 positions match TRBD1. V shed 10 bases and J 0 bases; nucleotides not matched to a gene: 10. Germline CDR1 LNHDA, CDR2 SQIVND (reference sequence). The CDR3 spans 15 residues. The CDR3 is CATVDRGLMNTEAFF. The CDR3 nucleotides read TGTGCCACTGTAGACAGGGGACTCATGAACACTGAAGCTTTCTTT.

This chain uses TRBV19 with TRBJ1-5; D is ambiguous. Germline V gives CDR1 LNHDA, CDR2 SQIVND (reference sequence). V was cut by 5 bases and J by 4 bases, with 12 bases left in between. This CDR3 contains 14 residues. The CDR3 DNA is TGTGCCAGTAGTCTGTCCGGGATTAATCAGCCCCAGCATTTT. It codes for CASSLSGINQPQHF. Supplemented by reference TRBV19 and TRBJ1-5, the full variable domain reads DGGITQSPKYLFRKEGQNVTLSCEQNLNHDAMYWYRQDPGQGLRLIYYSQIVNDFQKGDIAEGYSVSREKKESFPLTVTSAQKNPTAFYLCASSLSGINQPQHFGDGTRLSIL.

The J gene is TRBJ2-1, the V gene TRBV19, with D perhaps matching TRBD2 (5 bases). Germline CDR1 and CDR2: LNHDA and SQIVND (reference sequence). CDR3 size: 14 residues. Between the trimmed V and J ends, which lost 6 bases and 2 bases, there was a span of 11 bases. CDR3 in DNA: TGTGCCAGTAGCGCTAGCTCCCCCTACAATGAGCAGTTCTTC. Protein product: CASSASSPYNEQFF.

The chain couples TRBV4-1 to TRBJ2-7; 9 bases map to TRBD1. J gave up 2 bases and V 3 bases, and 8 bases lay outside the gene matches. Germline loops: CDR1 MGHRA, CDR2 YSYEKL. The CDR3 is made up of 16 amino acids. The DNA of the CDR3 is TGCGCCAGCAGCCAGTTCGGGACAGGGAAGCCCTACGAGCAGTACTTC. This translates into CASSQFGTGKPYEQYF.

The CDR3 here is CATSDSYTQYF. CDR3 coding DNA: TGTGCCACCAGTGATTCGTATACGCAGTATTTT. The chain recombines TRBV24-1 with TRBJ2-3; unclear D gene. This CDR3 comprises 11 residues. Trimming took off 2 bases at V and 7 bases at J, with 3 bases between the two ends. Per germline, CDR1 KGHDR and CDR2 SFDVKD.

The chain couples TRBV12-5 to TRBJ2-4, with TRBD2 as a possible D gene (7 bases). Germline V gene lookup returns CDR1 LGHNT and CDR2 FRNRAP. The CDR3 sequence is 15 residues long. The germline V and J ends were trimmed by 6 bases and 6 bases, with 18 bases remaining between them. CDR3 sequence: CASGDSGEGGNIQYF. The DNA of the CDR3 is TGTGCTAGTGGCGACTCAGGGGAGGGCGGAAACATTCAGTACTTC.

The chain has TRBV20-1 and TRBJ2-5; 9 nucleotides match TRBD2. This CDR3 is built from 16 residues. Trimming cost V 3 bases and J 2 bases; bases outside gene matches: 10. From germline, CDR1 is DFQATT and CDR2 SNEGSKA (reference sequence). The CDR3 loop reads CSASGTSGSEQETQYF. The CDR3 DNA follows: TGCAGTGCTAGTGGAACTAGCGGGTCGGAACAAGAGACCCAGTACTTC.

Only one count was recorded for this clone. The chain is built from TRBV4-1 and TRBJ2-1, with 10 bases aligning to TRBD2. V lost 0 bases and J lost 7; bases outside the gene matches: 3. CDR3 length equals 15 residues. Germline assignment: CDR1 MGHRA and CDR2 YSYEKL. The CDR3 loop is CASSQEGTSVNEQFF. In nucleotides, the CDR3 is TGCGCCAGCAGCCAAGAAGGGACTAGCGTTAATGAGCAGTTCTTC.

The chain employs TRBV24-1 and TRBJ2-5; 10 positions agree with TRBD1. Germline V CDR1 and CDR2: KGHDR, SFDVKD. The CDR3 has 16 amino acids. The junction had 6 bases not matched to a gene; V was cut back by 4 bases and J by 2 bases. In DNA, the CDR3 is TGTGCCACCAGTGACCCCGGGACAGGGGCGCAAGAGACCCAGTACTTC. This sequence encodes CATSDPGTGAQETQYF.

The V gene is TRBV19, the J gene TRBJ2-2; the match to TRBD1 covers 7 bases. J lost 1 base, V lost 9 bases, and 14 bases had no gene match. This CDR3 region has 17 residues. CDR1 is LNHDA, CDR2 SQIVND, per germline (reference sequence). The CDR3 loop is CASQSRNRDRNTGELFF. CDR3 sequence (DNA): TGTGCCAGCCAATCTAGAAACCGGGACAGGAACACCGGGGAGCTGTTTTTT.

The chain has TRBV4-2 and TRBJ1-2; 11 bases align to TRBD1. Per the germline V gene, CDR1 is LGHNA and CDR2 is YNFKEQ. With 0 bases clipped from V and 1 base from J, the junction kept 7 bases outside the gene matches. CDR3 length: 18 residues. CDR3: CASSQDRGDRGYNYGYTF. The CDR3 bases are TGTGCCAGCAGCCAAGATCGGGGGGACAGGGGGTATAACTATGGCTACACCTTC.

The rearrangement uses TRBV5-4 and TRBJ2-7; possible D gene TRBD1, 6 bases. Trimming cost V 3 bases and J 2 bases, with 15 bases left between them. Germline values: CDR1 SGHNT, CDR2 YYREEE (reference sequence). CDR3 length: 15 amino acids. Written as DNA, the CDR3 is TGTGCCAGCAGCTCCGCCGGGACACAAGCCTACGAGCAGTACTTC. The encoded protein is CASSSAGTQAYEQYF.

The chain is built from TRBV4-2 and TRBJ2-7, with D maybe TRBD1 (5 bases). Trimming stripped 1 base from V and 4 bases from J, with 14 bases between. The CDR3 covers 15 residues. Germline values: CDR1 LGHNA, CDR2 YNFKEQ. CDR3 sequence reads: CASSQGGSGAYEQYF. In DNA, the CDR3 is TGTGCCAGCAGCCAAGGTGGGTCTGGGGCATACGAGCAGTACTTC.

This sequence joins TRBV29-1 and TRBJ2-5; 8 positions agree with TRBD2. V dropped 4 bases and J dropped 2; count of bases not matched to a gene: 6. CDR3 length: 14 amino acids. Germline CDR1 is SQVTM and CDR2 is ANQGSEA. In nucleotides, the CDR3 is TGCAGCGTTGGGTCGGCTAGCGGGCAAGAGACCCAGTACTTC. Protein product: CSVGSASGQETQYF.

This CDR3 reads CASSPRTSGDTGELFF. CDR3 coding DNA: TGTGCCAGCAGCCCACGGACTAGCGGTGACACCGGGGAGCTGTTTTTT. J is TRBJ2-2 and V is TRBV11-3; 10 bases match TRBD2. The length of the CDR3 is 16 residues. Unmatched junction bases numbered 6, after V lost 5 bases and J lost 3 bases. CDR1 is SGHNT, CDR2 YENEEA, per germline.

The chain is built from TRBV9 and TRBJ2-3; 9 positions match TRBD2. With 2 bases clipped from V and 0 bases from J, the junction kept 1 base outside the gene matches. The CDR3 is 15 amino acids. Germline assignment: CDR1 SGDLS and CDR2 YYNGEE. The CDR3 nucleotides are TGTGCCAGCAGCGTTACTAGCGGGAGCACAGATACGCAGTATTTT. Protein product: CASSVTSGSTDTQYF.

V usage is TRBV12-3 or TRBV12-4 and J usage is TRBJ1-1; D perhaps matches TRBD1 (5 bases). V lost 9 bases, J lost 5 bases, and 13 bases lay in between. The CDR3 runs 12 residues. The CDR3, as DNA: TGTGCCAGTCAATACAAGGGGACTGAAGCTTTCTTT. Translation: CASQYKGTEAFF.

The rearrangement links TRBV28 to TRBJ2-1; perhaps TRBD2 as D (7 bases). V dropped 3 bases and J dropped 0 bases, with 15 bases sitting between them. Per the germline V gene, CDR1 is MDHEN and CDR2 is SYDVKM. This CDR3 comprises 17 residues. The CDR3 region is CASSLGKGGHSYNEQFF. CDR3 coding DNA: TGTGCCAGCAGTTTGGGTAAGGGGGGGCACTCCTACAATGAGCAGTTCTTC.

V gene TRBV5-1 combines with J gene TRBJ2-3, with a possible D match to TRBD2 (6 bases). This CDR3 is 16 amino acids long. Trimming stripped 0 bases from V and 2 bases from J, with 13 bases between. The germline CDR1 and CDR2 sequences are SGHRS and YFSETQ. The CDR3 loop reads CASSLARGSDTDTQYF. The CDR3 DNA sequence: TGCGCCAGCAGCTTGGCCCGGGGGAGTGACACAGATACGCAGTATTTT.

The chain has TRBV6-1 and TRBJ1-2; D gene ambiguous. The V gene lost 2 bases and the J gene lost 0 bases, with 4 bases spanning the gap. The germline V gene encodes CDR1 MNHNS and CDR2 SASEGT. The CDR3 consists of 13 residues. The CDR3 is CASSETANYGYTF. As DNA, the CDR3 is TGTGCCAGCAGTGAAACGGCTAACTATGGCTACACCTTC.